This T cell receptor beta chain derives from a study of CD8+ T cells in alopecia areata. Noted treatment: oral pan-JAK inhibitor, 5-10 mg twice daily. As the sequencing template, cDNA was produced by extracting RNA and reverse transcribing it. Clones were sequenced by immunoSEQ multiplex PCR, and TCRdb holds only the in-frame ones, with some missing. The table shows some 110,000 clones, with 58% occurring only once. Germline-derived CDR1 and CDR2 are MDHEN and SYDVKM. Trimming shortened V by 7 bases and J by 2 bases, and 15 bases separated the two germline ends. The CDR3 is 15 amino acids. The J gene is TRBJ2-4, the V gene TRBV28; D possibly corresponds to TRBD1 (5 bases). The receptor comes from a human donor with alopecia areata. Sample: CD8+ T cells sorted from blood, taken at week 4, from a patient treated with tofacitinib. CDR3 loop: CASMSPAGTKNIQYF. CDR3 sequence (DNA): TGTGCCAGCATGTCCCCAGCAGGGACCAAAAACATTCAGTACTTC.